This TCR beta chain was recovered during a study of blood T cell repertoires in COVID-19 (dated by TCRdb to the early 2020s). As for the study more broadly: Samples covering the acute and convalescent phases of COVID-19 were provided by collaborators in the United States, Italy and Spain. The prospective study material was composed of cDNA or gDNA derived from T cells, B-cell-depleted T cells, or PBMCs. Deeply sampled blood TCRbeta repertoires from subjects exposed to, actively infected with, or recovered from COVID-19 were included in the dataset. The repertoires were released in a freely available public database intended as a resource for research on the immune response to SARS-CoV-2. The samples were drawn from two sources: the first 160 participants of the ongoing ImmuneRACE study, and 1,200 or so subjects contributed by 6 global collaborators. Sample metadata almost always included a de-identified subject ID, COVID-19 status, age in years and sex. Where available, HLA class I and class II types were taken from metadata supplied by the sample provider and were not determined by assay-based typing.

The germline V gene (reference sequence) sets CDR1 to SGHNT and CDR2 to YYREEE. The CDR3 starts with the cysteine, ends with the phenylalanine, and has 16 residues. Only the CDR3 portion is preserved as DNA: 48 bases, with reading frame beginning at the first base. Trimmed from V: 0 bases; trimmed from J: 6 bases; junction bases lacking a gene match: 7. The collaborating institutions used their own protocols to collect whole blood in K2EDTA tubes. Collaborator samples were shipped for TCRbeta analysis as frozen whole blood, isolated PBMCs, or DNA extracted from either sample type. TCRbeta CDR3 regions were amplified from genomic DNA by means of the immunoSEQ Assay, a bias-controlled multiplex PCR. For the original study's pipeline: Within the assay, amplification of reference gene primers was used to estimate how many nucleated cells each sample contained. To quantify the absolute abundance of each unique TCRbeta CDR3 rearrangement, sequence reads were collapsed and filtered. For each sample, productive Simpson clonality was calculated by taking the square root of Simpson's diversity index across productive rearrangements. TCRdb mirrors the immuneACCESS table, restricted to in-frame sequences. Some clones are absent from its copies; in checked studies, under half trace to an unresolved V gene, and the reason for the others is unknown. The V and J calls and clone size were taken over from that table, and D and trimming were inferred from the DNA. This sample holds roughly 190,000 clones; about 93% were observed only once. The ten largest account for 0.53% of the sample.

Study-wide conclusions, independent of this receptor: How much clinical and demographic metadata was included differed by source and by participant, and the metadata was provided uncurated.

This clone was counted only a few times. The target of this receptor is not known. Qualities for individual bases were not recorded, and no much larger clone is one base off. Specimen: peripheral blood. The TCR was taken from a man in his forties or fifties with acute or convalescent COVID-19. This chain is built from TRBV5-4 and TRBJ2-1, with 9 middle bases fitting TRBD2. The CDR3 has the sequence CASSLGAGLAPNEQFF. DNA sequence: TGTGCCAGCAGCTTGGGGGCGGGACTAGCTCCCAATGAGCAGTTCTTC.